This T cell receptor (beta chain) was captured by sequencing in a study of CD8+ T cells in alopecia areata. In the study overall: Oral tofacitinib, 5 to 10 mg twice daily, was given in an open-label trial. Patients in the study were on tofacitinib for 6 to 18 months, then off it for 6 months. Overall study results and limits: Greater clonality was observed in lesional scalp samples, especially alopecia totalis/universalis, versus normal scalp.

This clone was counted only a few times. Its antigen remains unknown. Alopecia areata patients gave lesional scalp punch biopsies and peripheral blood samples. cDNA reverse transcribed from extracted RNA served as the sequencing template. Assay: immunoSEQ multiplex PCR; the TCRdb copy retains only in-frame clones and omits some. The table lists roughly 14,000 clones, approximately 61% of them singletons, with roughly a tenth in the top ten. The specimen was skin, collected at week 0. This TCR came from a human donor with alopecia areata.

This CDR3 reads CASSLLAGPADTQYF. CDR3 DNA sequence: TGTGCCAGCAGCCTCCTAGCGGGACCGGCGGATACGCAGTATTTT. This rearrangement joins TRBV7-2 to TRBJ2-3, with TRBD2 matching 9 bases. In germline, CDR1 is SGHTA, CDR2 FQGNSA. The CDR3 is made up of 15 amino acids. V was clipped by 5 bases and J by 6 bases; unmatched bases: 9.